This TCR beta chain came from a study of shared clonotypes between healthy human individuals. Study-wide results and caveats: Read depth was anticipated to influence clonotype sharing among donors.

V shed 4 bases and J shed 8 bases, with 6 bases lying between them. The CDR3 is made up of 11 amino acids. The germline gives CDR1 MNHEY, CDR2 SMNVEV (reference sequence). Naive CD8 cells, CD45RO-negative and positively selected for CCR7, excluded terminally differentiated effector memory CD45RA+ cells. With regard to this clone: Antigen: not known.

Sequencing was performed with immunoSEQ multiplex PCR; in TCRdb, only in-frame clones are kept and a portion is missing. Among hundreds of thousands of clones listed, approximately 96% were seen once. Sequencing input: naive CD8+ T cells sorted from blood. The chain couples TRBV27 to TRBJ2-1, with D possibly TRBD2 on 5 matching bases. The sequence derives from a woman aged 30 to 39 in good health. For the CDR3, the DNA is TGTGCCAGCAGTTCTAGCTATGAGCAGTTCTTC. It is translated as CASSSSYEQFF.